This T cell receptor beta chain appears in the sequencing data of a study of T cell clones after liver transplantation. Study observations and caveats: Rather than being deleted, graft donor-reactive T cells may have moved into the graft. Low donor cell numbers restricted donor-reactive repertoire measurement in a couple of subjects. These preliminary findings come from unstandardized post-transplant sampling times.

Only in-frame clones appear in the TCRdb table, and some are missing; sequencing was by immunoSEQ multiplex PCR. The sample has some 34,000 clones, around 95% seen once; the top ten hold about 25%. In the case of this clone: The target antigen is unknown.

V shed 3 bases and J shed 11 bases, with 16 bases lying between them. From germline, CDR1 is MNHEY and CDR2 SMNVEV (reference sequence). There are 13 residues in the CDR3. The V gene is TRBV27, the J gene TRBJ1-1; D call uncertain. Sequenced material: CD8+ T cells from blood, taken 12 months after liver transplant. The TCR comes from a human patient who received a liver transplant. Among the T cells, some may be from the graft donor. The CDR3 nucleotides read TGTGCCAGCAGTTTGAGTCAGATTGATGCGGCTTTCTTT. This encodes CASSLSQIDAAFF.